This TCR beta chain was identified during a study of T cell repertoires in cytomegalovirus infection. Concerning this clonotype: Antigen: not known.

MiXCR, run by TCRdb on the reads, gives a single entry per CDR3 protein. Among fewer than 25,000 distinct CDR3 sequences listed, about 22% were seen once. The CDR3 length is 12 residues. J gave up 6 bases and V 7 bases, and 4 bases lay outside the gene matches. Germline V CDR1 and CDR2: MNHEY, SMNVEV (reference sequence). The sample in question was CD8+ T cells from cultured PBMCs, obtained from culture after CMV antigen stimulation. The clonotype comes from a human donor in good health (CMV status not recorded). Some clones in this sample may be carry-over from other donors' samples. V is TRBV27 and J is TRBJ1-2; 8 bases agree with TRBD1. The DNA for the CDR3 is TGTGCCAGCAAAGACAGGGGAGATGGCTACACCTTC. Protein sequence: CASKDRGDGYTF.